This T cell receptor beta chain was observed in a study of T cell responses to AZD1222 COVID-19 vaccine. Researchers grouped second doses given at about 4 or about 12 weeks into one pool. CDR3 length equals 13 residues. The ends were cut back, 8 bases at V and 3 bases at J, with 10 bases in the middle. Per the germline V gene, CDR1 is SNHLY and CDR2 is FYNNEI. Sequencing was performed with immunoSEQ multiplex PCR; in TCRdb, only in-frame clones are kept and a portion is missing. The sample shows 140,000 to 150,000 clones, roughly 84% of them seen only once. In its sample, this clone was seen a few times. The antigen remains undetermined. Study-wide points: Donors were chiefly white British, with a greater number of females, and clonal diversity was perhaps underestimated. Baseline serology detected seropositivity in only 5 or 6 AZD1222 recipients. Researchers took repertoire samples only after the peak T cell response had come.

The source of this sequence is an adult who received the AZD1222 COVID-19 vaccine. The sample consisted of peripheral blood, taken 28 days after the second AZD1222 dose. This chain links TRBV2 with TRBJ2-2, with D uncertain. CDR3: CASVRHDTGELFF. The CDR3 DNA sequence: TGTGCCAGCGTCCGTCATGACACCGGGGAGCTGTTTTTT.